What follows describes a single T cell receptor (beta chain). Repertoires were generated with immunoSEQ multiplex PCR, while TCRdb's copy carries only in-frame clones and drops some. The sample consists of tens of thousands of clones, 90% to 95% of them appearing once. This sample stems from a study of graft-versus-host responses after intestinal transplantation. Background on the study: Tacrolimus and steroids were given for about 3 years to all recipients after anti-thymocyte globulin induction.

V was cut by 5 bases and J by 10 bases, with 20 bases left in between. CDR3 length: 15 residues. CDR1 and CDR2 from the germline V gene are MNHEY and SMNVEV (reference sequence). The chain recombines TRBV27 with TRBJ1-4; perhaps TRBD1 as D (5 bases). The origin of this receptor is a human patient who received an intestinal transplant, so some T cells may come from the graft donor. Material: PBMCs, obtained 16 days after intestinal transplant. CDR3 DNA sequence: TGTGCCAGCAGTCCCGGGACTAATGGGTTGGGAAAACTGTTTTTT. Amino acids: CASSPGTNGLGKLFF.